The clone carrying this T cell receptor (beta chain) was seen a single time. This specimen belongs to a study of CD8 T cells in Susac syndrome. Random hexamers served to reverse transcribe about 0.45 to 1 ug RNA. With immunoSEQ multiplex PCR, TCR beta CDR3 was amplified across 54 Vbeta and 13 Jbeta. Using its own MiXCR run on the immunoSEQ multiplex PCR reads, TCRdb lists one record per CDR3 protein. The repertoire holds 55,000 to 75,000 distinct CDR3 sequences, approximately 93% seen once, with less than 0.16% in the top ten. This CDR3 comprises 14 residues. In germline, CDR1 is SEHNR, CDR2 FQNEAQ (reference sequence). V was trimmed by 3 bases and J by 8 bases, leaving 14 bases between them. It was negative isolation that provided the CD8+ and CD4+ T cells, whereas TEMRA cells were enriched by FACS.

The sample taken for sequencing was CD4+ T cells from PBMCs. The genes are TRBV7-9 and TRBJ2-1, with D possibly being TRBD1 (5 bases). The origin of this receptor is a human donor with Susac syndrome. The CDR3 loop is CASSFRVGQDEQFF. The CDR3 DNA follows: TGTGCCAGCAGCTTCAGGGTTGGGCAAGATGAGCAGTTCTTC.